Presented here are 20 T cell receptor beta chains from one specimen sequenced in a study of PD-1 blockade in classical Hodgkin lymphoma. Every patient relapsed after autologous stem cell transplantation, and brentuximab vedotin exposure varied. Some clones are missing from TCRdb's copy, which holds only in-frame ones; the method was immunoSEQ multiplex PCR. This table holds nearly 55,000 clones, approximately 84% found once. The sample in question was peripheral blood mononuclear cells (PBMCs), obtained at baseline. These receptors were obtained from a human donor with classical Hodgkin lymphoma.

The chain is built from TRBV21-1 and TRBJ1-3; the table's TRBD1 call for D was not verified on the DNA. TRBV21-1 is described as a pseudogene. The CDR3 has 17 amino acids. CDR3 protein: CASSKVDDQDTGNTIYF. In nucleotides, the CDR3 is TGTGCCAGCAGCAAAGTGGATGACCAGGACACAGGAAACACCATATATTTT.

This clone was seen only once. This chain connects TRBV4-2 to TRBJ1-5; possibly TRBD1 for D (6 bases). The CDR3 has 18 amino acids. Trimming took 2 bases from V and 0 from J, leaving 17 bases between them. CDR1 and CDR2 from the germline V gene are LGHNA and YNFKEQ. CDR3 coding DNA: TGTGCCAGCAGCCAAACCCCGGACAGAGGGTTTAGCAATCAGCCCCAGCATTTT. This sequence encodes CASSQTPDRGFSNQPQHF.

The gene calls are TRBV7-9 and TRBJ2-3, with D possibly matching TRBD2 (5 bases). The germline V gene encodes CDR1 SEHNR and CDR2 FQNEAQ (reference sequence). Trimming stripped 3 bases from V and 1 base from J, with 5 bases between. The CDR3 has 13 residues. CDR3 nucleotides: TGTGCCAGCAGCTTTAGCGGCACAGATACGCAGTATTTT. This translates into CASSFSGTDTQYF.

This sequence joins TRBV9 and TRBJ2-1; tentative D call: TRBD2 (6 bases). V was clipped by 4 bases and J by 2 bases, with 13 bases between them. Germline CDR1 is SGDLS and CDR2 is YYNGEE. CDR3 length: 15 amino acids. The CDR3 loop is CASSLRDRAYNEQFF. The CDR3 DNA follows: TGTGCCAGCAGCCTGCGGGACCGGGCCTACAATGAGCAGTTCTTC.

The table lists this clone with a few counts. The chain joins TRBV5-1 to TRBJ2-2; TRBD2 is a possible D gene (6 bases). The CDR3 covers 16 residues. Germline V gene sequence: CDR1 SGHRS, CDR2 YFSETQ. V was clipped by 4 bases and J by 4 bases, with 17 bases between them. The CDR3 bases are TGCGCCAGCAGCCTGGAGTCGGGAGTGGTCACCGGGGAGCTGTTTTTT. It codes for CASSLESGVVTGELFF. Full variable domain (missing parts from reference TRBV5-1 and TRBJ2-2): KAGVTQTPRYLIKTRGQQVTLSCSPISGHRSVSWYQQTPGQGLQFLFEYFSETQRNKGNFPGRFSGRQFSNSRSEMNVSTLELGDSALYLCASSLESGVVTGELFFGEGSRLTVL.

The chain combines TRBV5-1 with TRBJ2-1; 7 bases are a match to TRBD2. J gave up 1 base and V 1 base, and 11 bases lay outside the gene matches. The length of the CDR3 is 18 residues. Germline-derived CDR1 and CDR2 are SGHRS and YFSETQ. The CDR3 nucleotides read TGCGCCAGCAGCTTGTCCCAGTGGGGACTAAGATCCTACAATGAGCAGTTCTTC. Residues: CASSLSQWGLRSYNEQFF.

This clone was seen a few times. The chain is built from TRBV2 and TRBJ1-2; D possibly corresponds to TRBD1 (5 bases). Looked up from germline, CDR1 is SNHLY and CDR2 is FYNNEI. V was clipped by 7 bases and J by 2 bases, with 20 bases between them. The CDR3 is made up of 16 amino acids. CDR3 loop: CASTLEGPGVNYGYTF. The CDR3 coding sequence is TGTGCCAGCACCCTTGAGGGACCTGGAGTCAACTATGGCTACACCTTC.

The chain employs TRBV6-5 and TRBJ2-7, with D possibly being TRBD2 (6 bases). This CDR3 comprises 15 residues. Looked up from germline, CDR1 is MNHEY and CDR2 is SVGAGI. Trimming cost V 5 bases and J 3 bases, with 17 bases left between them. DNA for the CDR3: TGTGCCAGCAGTAAGAATATGGAGGGAGGCTACGAGCAGTACGTC. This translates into CASSKNMEGGYEQYV.

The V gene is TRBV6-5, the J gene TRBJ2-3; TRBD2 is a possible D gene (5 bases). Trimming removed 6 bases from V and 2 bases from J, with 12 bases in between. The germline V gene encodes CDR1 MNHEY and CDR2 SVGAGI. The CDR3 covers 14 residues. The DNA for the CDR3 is TGTGCCAGCAGGAGAGGGCTGATCACAGATACGCAGTATTTT. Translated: CASRRGLITDTQYF.

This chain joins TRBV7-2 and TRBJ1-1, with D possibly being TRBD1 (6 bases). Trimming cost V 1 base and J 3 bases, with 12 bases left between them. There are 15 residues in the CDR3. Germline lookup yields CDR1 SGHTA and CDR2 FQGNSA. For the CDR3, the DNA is TGTGCCAGCAGCTTAGGGGGAACAGGGTACACTGAAGCTTTCTTT. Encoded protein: CASSLGGTGYTEAFF.

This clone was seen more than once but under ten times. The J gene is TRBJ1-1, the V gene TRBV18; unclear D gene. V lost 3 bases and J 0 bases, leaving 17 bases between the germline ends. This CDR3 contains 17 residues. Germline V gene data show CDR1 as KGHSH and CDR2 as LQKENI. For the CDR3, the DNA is TGTGCCAGCTCACCCATAGATGGGTACCGGATGAACACTGAAGCTTTCTTT. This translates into CASSPIDGYRMNTEAFF.

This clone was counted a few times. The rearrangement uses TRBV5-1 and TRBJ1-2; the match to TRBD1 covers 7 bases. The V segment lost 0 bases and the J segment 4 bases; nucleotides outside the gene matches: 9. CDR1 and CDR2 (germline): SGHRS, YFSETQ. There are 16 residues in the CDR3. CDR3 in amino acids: CASSLALSTGTYGYTF. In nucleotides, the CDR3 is TGCGCCAGCAGCTTGGCCCTTTCGACAGGGACCTATGGCTACACCTTC.

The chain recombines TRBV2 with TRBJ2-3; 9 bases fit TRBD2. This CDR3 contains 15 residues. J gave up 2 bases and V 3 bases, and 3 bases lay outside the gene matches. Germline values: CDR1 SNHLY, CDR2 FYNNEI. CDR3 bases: TGTGCCAGCAGTGACCTAGCGGGAAACACAGATACGCAGTATTTT. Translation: CASSDLAGNTDTQYF.

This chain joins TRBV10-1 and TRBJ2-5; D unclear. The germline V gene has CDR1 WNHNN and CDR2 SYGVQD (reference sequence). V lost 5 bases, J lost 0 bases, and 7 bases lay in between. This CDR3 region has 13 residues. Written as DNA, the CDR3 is TGCGCCAGCAGTCGAGACCACCAAGAGACCCAGTACTTC. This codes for CASSRDHQETQYF.

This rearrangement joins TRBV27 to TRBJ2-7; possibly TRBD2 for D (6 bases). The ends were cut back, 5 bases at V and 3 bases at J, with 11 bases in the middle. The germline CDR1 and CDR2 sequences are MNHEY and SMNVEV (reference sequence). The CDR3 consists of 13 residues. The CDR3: CASSPTGGYEQYV. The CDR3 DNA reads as TGTGCCAGCAGTCCCACCGGGGGCTACGAGCAGTACGTC.

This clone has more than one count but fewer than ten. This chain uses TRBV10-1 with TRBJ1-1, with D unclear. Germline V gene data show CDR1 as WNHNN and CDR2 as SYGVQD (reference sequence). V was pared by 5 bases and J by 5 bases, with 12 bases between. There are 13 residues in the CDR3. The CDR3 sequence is CASSSGVRTEAFF. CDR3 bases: TGCGCCAGCAGTTCCGGGGTGAGGACTGAAGCTTTCTTT.

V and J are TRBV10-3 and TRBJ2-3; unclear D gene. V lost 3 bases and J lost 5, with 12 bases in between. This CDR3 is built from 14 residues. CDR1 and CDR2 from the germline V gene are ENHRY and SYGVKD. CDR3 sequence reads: CAISETVRGDTQYF. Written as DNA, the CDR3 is TGTGCCATCAGTGAAACAGTTCGTGGAGATACGCAGTATTTT.

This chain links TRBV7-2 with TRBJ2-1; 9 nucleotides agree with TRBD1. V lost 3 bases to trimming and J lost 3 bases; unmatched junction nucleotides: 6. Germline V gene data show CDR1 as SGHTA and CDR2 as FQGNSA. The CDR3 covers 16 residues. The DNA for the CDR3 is TGTGCCAGCAGCTTGAGGGCGGGACAGGGCTACAATGAGCAGTTCTTC. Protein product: CASSLRAGQGYNEQFF.

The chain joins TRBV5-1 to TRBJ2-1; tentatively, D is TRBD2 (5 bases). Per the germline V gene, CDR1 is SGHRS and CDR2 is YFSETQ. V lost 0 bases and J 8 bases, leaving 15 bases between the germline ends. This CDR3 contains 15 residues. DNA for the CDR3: TGCGCCAGCAGCTTGGGGCAGAGGGCCCACCATGAGCAGTTCTTC. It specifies CASSLGQRAHHEQFF.

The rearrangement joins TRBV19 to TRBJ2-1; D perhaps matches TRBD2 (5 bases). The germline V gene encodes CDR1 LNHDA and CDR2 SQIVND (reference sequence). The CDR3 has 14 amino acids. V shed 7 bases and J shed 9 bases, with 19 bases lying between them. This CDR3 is CASKGKRQRPEQFF. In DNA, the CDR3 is TGTGCCAGTAAGGGTAAGAGGCAGCGGCCTGAGCAGTTCTTC. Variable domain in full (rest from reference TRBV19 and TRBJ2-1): DGGITQSPKYLFRKEGQNVTLSCEQNLNHDAMYWYRQDPGQGLRLIYYSQIVNDFQKGDIAEGYSVSREKKESFPLTVTSAQKNPTAFYLCASKGKRQRPEQFFGPGTRLTVL.